This is a list of T cell receptor beta chains from one sample in a study of blood T cell repertoires in COVID-19. Method: immunoSEQ multiplex PCR; TCRdb's copy keeps in-frame clones and lacks some. The sample gives 300,000 to 350,000 clones, roughly 89% of which show up once; around 4.5% is in the top ten. What was sequenced was PBMCs or T cells enriched from blood (not recorded which). These receptors were collected from a woman aged 18-30 years with acute COVID-19. Each CDR3 is given with its conserved first and last residue. Some rows mark clone size as missing; the rest say once, few, many or name a class of expanded clone.

V gene	clone size	CDR3 protein
TRBV19	few	CASIGRDEFNYGYTF
TRBV28	.	CASSLGKIAKNIQYF
TRBV5-4	.	CASSPTGLSGANVLTF
TRBV6-4	.	CASRKDSQSSYNSPLHF
TRBV28	once	CASSLWLELNYGYTF
TRBV18	once	CASSPASGRAYEQYF
TRBV3-1/TRBV3-2	once	CASSQDQSGSNYGYTF
TRBV4-2	.	CASSQGQGNTIYF
TRBV19	.	CASSMGRRYSNQPQHF
TRBV14	.	CASSQDSWGRYDTQYF
TRBV7-9	.	CASSGFRRGKAFF
TRBV6-6	.	CASSPPSRPEQFF
TRBV5-1	.	CASSLVLAGELFF
TRBV10-3	.	CAIRGTGGREAFF
TRBV28	.	CASSLFPQVAFF
TRBV7-9	.	CASSLGGSYNEQFF
TRBV28	few	CASMRGINQPQHF
TRBV7-2	few	CASSRQGGAYEQYF
TRBV5-1	few	CASSEASLGYNEQFF
TRBV5-6	.	CASSFAWGVGYGYTF
TRBV9	.	CASSARQGGTEAFF
TRBV11-1	.	CASSRGGDRTDTQYF
TRBV5-4	.	CASSWGTSGANTGELFF
TRBV2	once	CASSSQGGSNQPQHF
TRBV3-1/TRBV3-2	.	CASSQGAGTYNEQFF
TRBV20-1	.	CSASGGTHYEQYF
TRBV7-2	.	CASSLERSGNTIYF
TRBV21-1	.	CASSKGPGERGYTF
TRBV28	.	CASTLGQGTGPLHF
TRBV5-4	.	CASLFREGLAGDEQFF
TRBV5-6	.	CASSFGTGVYNYGYTF
TRBV5-6	.	CASSSGARGYTF
TRBV13	few	CASSLQGETKNIQYF
TRBV9	.	CASSPRTSGKWDEQFF
TRBV7-6	.	CASSLRPGTGSGYGYTF
TRBV5-8	.	CASSQGAITDTQYF
TRBV5-5	.	CASSFRQGHGYTF
TRBV10-3	.	CAINTGTEAFF
TRBV19	.	CASSPGSTYQPQHF
TRBV7-3	.	CASSLRDAAGTQYF
TRBV24-1	.	CATSDSGWGKAFF
TRBV6-6	once	CASRYSGQGDQPQHF
TRBV7-2	.	CASSSRQGIHEQYF
TRBV28	once	CASRGTDNYEQYF
TRBV18	.	CASSPPWTGAYEQYF
TRBV28	.	CASSGEVGRGSYEQYF
TRBV11-1	.	CASSLRTDSYGYTF
TRBV7-2	.	CASSVSEGPYGYTF
TRBV2	.	CAWGGNNEKLFF
TRBV24-1	.	CATSVGQGNTEAFF
TRBV6-5	.	CASSYSTGPPGNTIYF
TRBV18	.	CASSPFTSTFADTQYF